This entry lists 9 T cell receptor beta chains sequenced from one sample in a study of glioma-infiltrating T cells. TCR alpha and beta CDR3 regions were amplified from RNA using iRepertoire nested multiplex PCR. Via MiXCR, TCRdb re-called the multiplex PCR reads, giving one row per CDR3 protein. This sample yields fewer than 110,000 distinct CDR3 sequences, of which about 30% are seen a single time; 40% to 45% belongs to the top ten. Source material: glioma tissue, nonneoplastic brain tissue, or PBMCs (not recorded which). Every receptor here comes from a human donor with low-grade glioma or glioblastoma, undergoing nonglioma brain surgery, or in good health (not recorded which).

This clonotype was counted at least ten times. The rearrangement joins TRBV6-1 to TRBJ2-3; 7 bases fit TRBD2. This CDR3 spans 16 amino acids. Per the germline V gene, CDR1 is MNHNS and CDR2 is SASEGT. The ends lost 6 bases at V and 2 bases at J; junction bases unmatched: 11. CDR3 nucleotides: TGTGCCAGCAGCCTAGCCCGGGACTACACCACAGATACGCAGTATTTT. Its protein is CASSLARDYTTDTQYF.

Concerning this clonotype itself: A much larger clone differs by one base, so this may be a read error. The chain joins TRBV6-5 to TRBJ1-5, with D hard to call. Per the germline V gene, CDR1 is MNHEY and CDR2 is SVGAGI. Trimming removed 5 bases at V and 6 bases at J, with 14 bases between. This CDR3 region has 14 residues. CDR3: CASSQTSFGQPQHF. The CDR3 region has the DNA TGTGCCAGCAGTCAGACTTCTTTCGGTCAGCCCCAGCATTTT.

The CDR3 nucleotides read TGTGCCAGCAGAGTGGACAGGGGGGAGCTGTTTTTT. It yields the protein CASRVDRGELFF. This rearrangement joins TRBV27 to TRBJ2-2, with TRBD1 matching 7 bases. This CDR3 contains 12 residues. V was pared by 6 bases and J by 8 bases, with 3 bases of the junction left unmatched. CDR1 is MNHEY, CDR2 SMNVEV, per germline (reference sequence).

The chain is built from TRBV5-1 and TRBJ1-1, with unresolved D. Trimming pared 4 bases from V and 7 bases from J, leaving 14 bases between. Germline CDR1 and CDR2: SGHRS and YFSETQ. The CDR3 consists of 13 residues. The CDR3 nucleotides read TGCGCCAGCAGCCCCCAGAGTACACGTGAAGCTTTCTTT. Translated: CASSPQSTREAFF.

This clonotype has at least ten counts. The chain carries TRBV27 and TRBJ2-3; 8 nucleotides match TRBD1. The CDR3 runs to 15 residues. The V gene end was trimmed by 2 bases and the J gene end by 4 bases; junction bases not matched to a gene: 5. CDR1 MNHEY and CDR2 SMNVEV come from the germline V gene (reference sequence). CDR3 bases: TGTGCCAGCAGTTTAGAGACAGGGGCGTCAGATACGCAGTATTTT. It is translated as CASSLETGASDTQYF.

The rearrangement uses TRBV12-5 and TRBJ1-1, with 10 bases lining up with TRBD1. V trimming: 1 base; J trimming: 3 bases; junction bases outside the gene matches: 2. The CDR3 is 15 amino acids. Germline CDR1 is LGHNT and CDR2 is FRNRAP. The CDR3 loop reads CASGLETGGYTEAFF. The CDR3 bases are TGTGCTAGTGGTTTGGAGACAGGGGGCTACACTGAAGCTTTCTTT.

As concerns this clonotype: A clone one base away is much larger, so this may be a read error. V usage is TRBV6-6 and J usage is TRBJ2-5; TRBD1 might be the D (6 bases). The CDR3 consists of 16 residues. Germline lookup yields CDR1 MNHNY and CDR2 SVGAGI (reference sequence). The ends were cut back, 5 bases at V and 7 bases at J, with 23 bases in the middle. The CDR3 here is CASSDRNRDKGGTQYF. The CDR3 region has the DNA TGTGCCAGCAGTGACCGGAACCGGGACAAAGGGGGGACCCAGTACTTC.

This clonotype has ten or more counts. The chain has TRBV27 and TRBJ1-1, with 7 bases fitting TRBD1. This CDR3 comprises 15 residues. V lost 5 bases, J lost 1 base, and 7 bases stayed unmatched. CDR1 is MNHEY, CDR2 SMNVEV, per germline (reference sequence). The CDR3 region is CASSQPRTGNTEAFF. The CDR3 nucleotides are TGTGCCAGCAGTCAGCCCCGGACAGGGAACACTGAAGCTTTCTTT.

The chain joins TRBV7-8 to TRBJ2-1; D ambiguous. The CDR3 length is 15 residues. Per germline, CDR1 SGHVS and CDR2 FQNEAQ. The V end was cut by 1 base, the J end by 4 bases, with 11 bases between. The CDR3 reads CASSLEGRAYNEQFF. The DNA of the CDR3 is TGTGCCAGCAGCTTAGAAGGACGGGCATACAATGAGCAGTTCTTC.